In this sample, the clone carrying this T cell receptor (beta chain) turned up once. What it binds is not known. This specimen comes from a study of cytomegalovirus exposure and HLA in healthy donors. Both 60 Vbeta primers and 13 Jbeta primers went into the PCR. Assay used: immunoSEQ multiplex PCR; TCRdb lists only in-frame clones, some missing. There are 170,000 or so clones in the sample; 78% occur only once, and over 10% lies in the top ten. Findings and limits, study-wide: Within an earlier analysis, most TCR beta V segments proved productive either about 87% or about 30% of the time. Later on, an analysis tied 15,000 to 20,000 TCR beta sequences to HLA alleles at 0.05 false discovery rate.

V shed 6 bases, J shed 9 bases, and the junction held 5 bases outside the gene matches. The CDR3 sequence is 12 residues long. In germline, CDR1 is MNHNY, CDR2 SVGAGI (reference sequence). The rearrangement links TRBV6-6 to TRBJ1-5; TRBD1 aligns across 7 bases. Sequenced material: PBMCs. This sequence was found in a woman aged 50 to 65 in good health and CMV-seropositive. CDR3 coding DNA: TGTGCCAGCAGAGGGGGCGGTGGGCCCCAGCATTTT. The encoded protein is CASRGGGGPQHF.